One sample yielded the 17 T cell receptor beta chains listed below, sequenced in a study of control samples from healthy donors and cancer patients. TCRdb's table, derived via immunoSEQ multiplex PCR, lists solely in-frame clones and lacks some. The table includes 120,000 or so clones, 80% to 95% detected once. Sequencing was done on a sample of PBMCs. The receptor source for this set is a man aged 80 or over with head and neck cancer.

The genes are TRBV3-1 (or the pseudogene TRBV3-2) and TRBJ1-1, with a weak D call TRBD1 (6 bases). The V end lost 2 bases, the J end lost 4 bases, and 14 bases lay between the germline ends. CDR3 length equals 15 residues. The germline V gene encodes CDR1 LGHDT and CDR2 YNNKEL (reference sequence). This chain's CDR3 is CASSQSRGAPTEAFF. In DNA, the CDR3 is TGTGCCAGCAGCCAATCTAGGGGGGCTCCCACTGAAGCTTTCTTT.

The chain links TRBV5-1 to TRBJ2-1, with 11 bases aligning to TRBD1. Germline V gives CDR1 SGHRS, CDR2 YFSETQ. V dropped 4 bases and J dropped 0; count of bases not matched to a gene: 3. The CDR3 loop spans 16 amino acids. CDR3 sequence (DNA): TGCGCCAGCAGCCCGGGACAGGGGGGCTCCTACAATGAGCAGTTCTTC. Residues: CASSPGQGGSYNEQFF.

V gene TRBV19 combines with J gene TRBJ2-1; TRBD2 aligns across 7 bases. V trimming: 10 bases; J trimming: 0 bases; junction bases outside the gene matches: 9. The CDR3 runs 15 residues. Germline CDR1 reads LNHDA; CDR2 reads SQIVND (reference sequence). In DNA form, the CDR3 reads TGTGCCATCTCCGCCGGGGGGAGCTCCTACAATGAGCAGTTCTTC. This sequence encodes CAISAGGSSYNEQFF. The whole variable domain, remainder taken from reference TRBV19 and TRBJ2-1, is DGGITQSPKYLFRKEGQNVTLSCEQNLNHDAMYWYRQDPGQGLRLIYYSQIVNDFQKGDIAEGYSVSREKKESFPLTVTSAQKNPTAFYLCAISAGGSSYNEQFFGPGTRLTVL.

V usage is TRBV11-1 and J usage is TRBJ2-1; 9 positions match TRBD2. Unmatched junction bases numbered 7, after V lost 4 bases and J lost 6 bases. The CDR3 runs 15 residues. CDR1 SGHAT and CDR2 FQDESV come from the germline V gene (reference sequence). As DNA, the CDR3 is TGTGCCAGCAGCTCTGCGGGGGGGTGGTTCAATGAGCAGTTCTTC. This translates into CASSSAGGWFNEQFF.

CDR3 coding DNA: TGTGCCAGCAGCCCTCAGGGGGAGAGACCGCCCCAGCATTTT. This encodes CASSPQGERPPQHF. The chain combines TRBV9 with TRBJ1-5; 7 nucleotides align to TRBD1. The CDR3 has 14 amino acids. The V segment lost 4 bases and the J segment 9 bases; nucleotides outside the gene matches: 10. Per germline, CDR1 SGDLS and CDR2 YYNGEE.

This sequence joins TRBV29-1 and TRBJ1-2, with D tentatively TRBD1 (5 bases). The V gene lost 5 bases and the J gene lost 4 bases, with 14 bases spanning the gap. The CDR3 has 13 residues. Looked up from germline, CDR1 is SQVTM and CDR2 is ANQGSEA. The CDR3 spells CSVRGDSIYGYTF. The CDR3 nucleotides read TGCAGCGTTCGGGGGGATTCAATCTATGGCTACACCTTC.

The chain links TRBV5-1 to TRBJ1-4; maybe TRBD1 (6 bases). Germline values: CDR1 SGHRS, CDR2 YFSETQ. Trimming shortened V by 4 bases and J by 1 base, and 17 bases separated the two germline ends. The CDR3 has 17 residues. CDR3 DNA sequence: TGCGCCAGCAGCCCGGGACACCTCGGAGGAACTAATGAAAAACTGTTTTTT. This translates into CASSPGHLGGTNEKLFF.

This clone was recorded a few times. The genes are TRBV29-1 and TRBJ2-2; 12 nucleotides align to TRBD2. V was pared by 4 bases and J by 5 bases, with 2 bases of the junction left unmatched. CDR1 and CDR2 from the germline V gene are SQVTM and ANQGSEA. The CDR3 has 14 residues. The DNA for the CDR3 is TGCAGCGTTGTGGGGACTAGCGGGACCGGGGAGCTGTTTTTT. Translation: CSVVGTSGTGELFF.

The chain has TRBV7-9 and TRBJ2-3, with D unclear. This CDR3 region has 14 residues. The V and J ends lost 7 bases and 5 bases respectively, with 16 bases between them. Germline CDR1 SEHNR, CDR2 FQNEAQ (reference sequence). CDR3 protein: CASTNPPGGDTQYF. The CDR3 DNA reads TGTGCCAGCACCAACCCCCCCGGTGGAGATACGCAGTATTTT. Looking up the rest from reference TRBV7-9 and TRBJ2-3 gives the full variable domain: DTGVSQNPRHKITKRGQNVTFRCDPISEHNRLYWYRQTLGQGPEFLTYFQNEAQLEKSRLLSDRFSAERPKGSFSTLEIQRTEQGDSAMYLCASTNPPGGDTQYFGPGTRLTVL.

This clone was seen only a few times. The chain employs TRBV7-9 and TRBJ1-1; D not resolved. Looked up from germline, CDR1 is SEHNR and CDR2 is FQNEAQ (reference sequence). This CDR3 spans 16 amino acids. The V and J ends lost 5 bases and 1 base respectively, with 17 bases between them. CDR3 nucleotide sequence: TGTGCCAGCAGCCCGGCGACTCTAGTTGGGAACACTGAAGCTTTCTTT. This encodes CASSPATLVGNTEAFF. The full variable domain, its missing parts supplied by reference TRBV7-9 and TRBJ1-1, is DTGVSQNPRHKITKRGQNVTFRCDPISEHNRLYWYRQTLGQGPEFLTYFQNEAQLEKSRLLSDRFSAERPKGSFSTLEIQRTEQGDSAMYLCASSPATLVGNTEAFFGQGTRLTVV.

The chain joins TRBV5-1 to TRBJ1-2; D possibly corresponds to TRBD1 (5 bases). Trimming shortened V by 0 bases and J by 2 bases, and 11 bases separated the two germline ends. There are 15 residues in the CDR3. Germline V CDR1 and CDR2: SGHRS, YFSETQ. The CDR3 nucleotides read TGCGCCAGCAGCTTGGGGACACTACCCAACTATGGCTACACCTTC. Translating gives CASSLGTLPNYGYTF.

This sequence joins TRBV5-5 and TRBJ1-1; TRBD1 matches 7 bases. The junction had 9 bases not matched to a gene; V was cut back by 4 bases and J by 3 bases. Germline V gene data show CDR1 as SGHKS and CDR2 as YYEKEE (reference sequence). The CDR3 length is 15 residues. CDR3 coding DNA: TGTGCCAGCAGCCTTAGACAGGGACTGGACACTGAAGCTTTCTTT. As protein: CASSLRQGLDTEAFF.

V gene TRBV5-1 combines with J gene TRBJ1-1, with D possibly matching TRBD1 (6 bases). Germline V gives CDR1 SGHRS, CDR2 YFSETQ. The CDR3 length is 15 residues. V lost 4 bases to trimming and J lost 1 base, with 14 bases between them. The CDR3 DNA sequence: TGCGCCAGCAGCCCTTCAGGGGCCTCGAACACTGAAGCTTTCTTT. It yields the protein CASSPSGASNTEAFF.

The gene calls are TRBV27 and TRBJ2-3, with 7 bases that match TRBD2. The CDR3 has 15 amino acids. V shed 7 bases, J shed 2 bases, and the junction held 9 bases outside the gene matches. Per germline, CDR1 MNHEY and CDR2 SMNVEV (reference sequence). Here the CDR3 DNA reads TGTGCCAGCACCCCGTGGGGGGGATCCACAGATACGCAGTATTTT. Protein product: CASTPWGGSTDTQYF.

The chain uses TRBV3-1 (or the pseudogene TRBV3-2) and TRBJ1-2; 7 nucleotides match TRBD1. The length of the CDR3 is 15 residues. The germline gives CDR1 LGHDT, CDR2 YNNKEL (reference sequence). The V and J ends lost 4 bases and 5 bases, in that order; junction bases with no gene match: 10. CDR3 amino acids: CASSRELGTEYGYTF. In nucleotides, the CDR3 is TGTGCCAGCAGCCGCGAACTCGGGACAGAATATGGCTACACCTTC.

This sequence joins TRBV5-1 and TRBJ2-1; 7 bases agree with TRBD2. The V segment lost 2 bases and the J segment 6 bases; nucleotides outside the gene matches: 11. The length of the CDR3 is 16 residues. Per germline, CDR1 SGHRS and CDR2 YFSETQ. CDR3: CASSFYREVFGNEQFF. DNA for the CDR3: TGCGCCAGCAGCTTTTACCGGGAGGTTTTTGGCAATGAGCAGTTCTTC. Supplemented by reference TRBV5-1 and TRBJ2-1, the full variable domain reads KAGVTQTPRYLIKTRGQQVTLSCSPISGHRSVSWYQQTPGQGLQFLFEYFSETQRNKGNFPGRFSGRQFSNSRSEMNVSTLELGDSALYLCASSFYREVFGNEQFFGPGTRLTVL.

The rearrangement uses TRBV24-1 and TRBJ2-2, with a possible D match to TRBD1 (6 bases). Trimming took 12 bases from V and 6 from J, leaving 13 bases between them. The CDR3 has 12 residues. Germline V gives CDR1 KGHDR, CDR2 SFDVKD. CDR3 sequence (DNA): TGTGCCGTACAACAGGGTGCCGGGGAGCTGTTTTTT. Residues: CAVQQGAGELFF.